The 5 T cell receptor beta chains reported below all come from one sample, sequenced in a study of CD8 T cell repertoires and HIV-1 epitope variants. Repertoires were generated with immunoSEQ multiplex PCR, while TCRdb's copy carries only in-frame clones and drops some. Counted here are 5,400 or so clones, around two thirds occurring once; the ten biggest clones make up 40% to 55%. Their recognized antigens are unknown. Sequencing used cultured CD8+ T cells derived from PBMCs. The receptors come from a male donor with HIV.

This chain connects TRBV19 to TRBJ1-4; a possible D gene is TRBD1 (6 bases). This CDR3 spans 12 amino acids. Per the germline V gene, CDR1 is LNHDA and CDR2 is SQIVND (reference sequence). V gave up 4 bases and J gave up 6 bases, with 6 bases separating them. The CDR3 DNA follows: TGTGCCAGTAGTACAGGGGATGAAAAACTGTTTTTT. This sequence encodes CASSTGDEKLFF.

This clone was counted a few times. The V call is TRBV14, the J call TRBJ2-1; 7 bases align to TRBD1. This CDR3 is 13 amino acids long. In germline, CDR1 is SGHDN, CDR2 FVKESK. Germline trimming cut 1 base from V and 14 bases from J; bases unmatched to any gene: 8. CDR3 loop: CASSQVLDREKFF. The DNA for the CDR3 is TGTGCCAGCAGCCAAGTCCTAGACAGGGAAAAGTTCTTC.

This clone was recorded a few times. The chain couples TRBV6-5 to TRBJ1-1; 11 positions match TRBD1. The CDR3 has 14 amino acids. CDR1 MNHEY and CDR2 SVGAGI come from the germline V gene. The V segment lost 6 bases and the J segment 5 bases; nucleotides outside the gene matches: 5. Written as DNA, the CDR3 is TGTGCCAGCAGGCGGACAGGGGGCCTGACTGAAGCTTTCTTT. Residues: CASRRTGGLTEAFF.

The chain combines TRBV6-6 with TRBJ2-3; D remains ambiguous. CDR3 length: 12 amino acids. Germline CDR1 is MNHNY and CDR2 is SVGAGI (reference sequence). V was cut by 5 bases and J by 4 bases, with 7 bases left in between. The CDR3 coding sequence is TGTGCCAGCAGTACACAGCCAGATACGCAGTATTTT. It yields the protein CASSTQPDTQYF.

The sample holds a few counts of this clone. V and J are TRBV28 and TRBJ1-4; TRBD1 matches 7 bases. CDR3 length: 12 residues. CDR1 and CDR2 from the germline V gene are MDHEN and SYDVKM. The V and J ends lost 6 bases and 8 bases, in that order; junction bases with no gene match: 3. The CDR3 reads CASSLQGEKLFF. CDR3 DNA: TGTGCCAGCAGCTTACAGGGGGAAAAACTGTTTTTT.